A single sample is the source of the 13 T cell receptor beta chains below, sequenced in a study of glioma-infiltrating T cells. Using RNA template, CDR3s of TCR alpha and beta were amplified with iRepertoire arm-PCR. TCRdb itself ran the multiplex PCR reads through MiXCR, one entry per CDR3 protein. The data hold a few hundred thousand distinct CDR3 sequences, with about two fifths observed a single time. The sample taken for sequencing was glioma tissue, nonneoplastic brain tissue, or PBMCs (not recorded which). The receptor source for this set is a human donor with low-grade glioma or glioblastoma, undergoing nonglioma brain surgery, or in good health (not recorded which).

CDR3 nucleotides: TGTGCCAGCAGTTACAGGACGGCTAATGAGCAGTTCTTC. Translation gives CASSYRTANEQFF. The rearrangement uses TRBV6-5 and TRBJ2-1, with D uncertain. CDR3 length: 13 residues. Trimming pared 2 bases from V and 7 bases from J, leaving 9 bases between. CDR1 MNHEY and CDR2 SVGAGI come from the germline V gene.

The chain is built from TRBV20-1 and TRBJ1-5; 12 nucleotides line up with TRBD1. CDR3 length equals 20 residues. With V trimmed by 0 bases and J by 1 base, 13 bases remained unmatched. CDR1 and CDR2 from the germline V gene are DFQATT and SNEGSKA (reference sequence). CDR3 amino acids: CSARDIRDRGLRGSNQPQHF. The CDR3 nucleotides read TGCAGTGCTAGAGATATTAGGGACAGGGGGCTAAGGGGGAGCAATCAGCCCCAGCATTTT.

This clonotype was detected only a few times. The chain has TRBV4-1 and TRBJ1-6, with 9 bases identical to TRBD1. V trimming: 4 bases; J trimming: 7 bases; junction bases outside the gene matches: 5. The germline V gene has CDR1 MGHRA and CDR2 YSYEKL. This CDR3 region has 15 residues. CDR3 DNA sequence: TGCGCCAGCAGCCTGGCCGGGACAGGGAATTCACCCCTCCACTTT. Translated, it gives CASSLAGTGNSPLHF.

This clonotype appeared many times. CDR3 protein: CASSPLQAADPQYF. The CDR3, as DNA: TGTGCCAGCAGTCCCCTCCAGGCCGCCGATCCGCAGTATTTT. The chain uses TRBV27 and TRBJ2-3; unclear D gene. Germline CDR1 and CDR2: MNHEY and SMNVEV (reference sequence). The CDR3 has 14 residues. Trimming cost V 5 bases and J 10 bases, with 19 bases left between them.

The rearrangement links TRBV5-1 to TRBJ2-1; no definite D call. Looked up from germline, CDR1 is SGHRS and CDR2 is YFSETQ. CDR3 length equals 17 residues. Trimming took 4 bases from V and 2 from J, leaving 19 bases between them. The chain's CDR3 is CASSRRRDRDTYNEQFF. The CDR3, as DNA: TGCGCCAGCAGCCGCCGCCGAGACCGAGATACCTACAATGAGCAGTTCTTC.

This clonotype was found many times. The chain has TRBV2 and TRBJ2-7, with 9 bases aligning to TRBD1. This CDR3 is 17 amino acids long. Losses at the gene ends were 6 bases for V and 7 bases for J; bases not matched to a gene: 19. From germline, CDR1 is SNHLY and CDR2 FYNNEI. CDR3 loop: CASSAGTGLSGAGEQYF. CDR3 bases: TGTGCCAGCAGCGCCGGGACAGGGTTAAGCGGAGCGGGGGAGCAGTACTTC.

The table lists this clonotype with a few counts. This sequence joins TRBV7-3 and TRBJ1-2; a possible D gene is TRBD1 (5 bases). Germline V gene data show CDR1 as SGHTA and CDR2 as FQGTGA. The CDR3 runs 16 residues. V was clipped by 5 bases and J by 0 bases, with 16 bases between them. As DNA, the CDR3 is TGTGCCAGCAGCCGCGTCGGGGGAAGTACTAACTATGGCTACACCTTC. Residues: CASSRVGGSTNYGYTF. Full variable domain (rest looked up from reference TRBV7-3 and TRBJ1-2): GAGVSQTPSNKVTEKGKYVELRCDPISGHTALYWYRQSLGQGPEFLIYFQGTGAADDSGLPNDRFFAVRPEGSVSTLKIQRTERGDSAVYLCASSRVGGSTNYGYTFGSGTRLTVV.

In regard to this clonotype: This sequence may be a read error, since a much larger clone differs from it by one base. This rearrangement joins TRBV28 to TRBJ2-7, with D tentatively TRBD2 (5 bases). The CDR3 consists of 13 residues. CDR1 is MDHEN and CDR2 is SYDVKM in the germline V gene. DNA for the CDR3: TGTGCCAGCAGCCATTTGGCGGGCTACGGGCAGTACTTC. Translating it yields CASSHLAGYGQYF.

The rearrangement uses TRBV20-1 and TRBJ2-7; TRBD2 aligns across 10 bases. CDR1 DFQATT and CDR2 SNEGSKA come from the germline V gene (reference sequence). J was trimmed by 3 bases and V by 1 base; bases with no gene match: 15. The CDR3 has 18 amino acids. The CDR3 loop reads CSARVSRVRLAGDYEQYF. CDR3 DNA: TGCAGTGCTAGAGTTTCACGGGTTAGGCTAGCGGGGGACTACGAGCAGTACTTC.

About this clonotype: In this CDR3 the conserved last residue, phenylalanine or tryptophan, is missing, so a read error is likely. V usage is TRBV20-1 and J usage is TRBJ2-7; maybe TRBD2 (6 bases). CDR3 length: 13 amino acids. Germline CDR1 and CDR2: DFQATT and SNEGSKA (reference sequence). Trimming stripped 4 bases from V and 3 bases from J, with 13 bases between. The CDR3 spells CSATEGHHYEQYL. The CDR3 nucleotides read TGCAGTGCTACGGAGGGGCATCACTACGAGCAGTACCTC.

This clonotype was counted a few times. The chain uses TRBV12-3 or TRBV12-4 and TRBJ1-5, with no clear D. Trimming stripped 4 bases from V and 0 bases from J, with 7 bases between. The CDR3 is 14 amino acids. The CDR3 is CASSWESSNQPQHF. For the CDR3, the DNA is TGTGCCAGCAGTTGGGAAAGTAGCAATCAGCCCCAGCATTTT.

This chain joins TRBV2 and TRBJ2-2; possible D gene TRBD2, 5 bases. Deletions cut 1 base from V and 2 bases from J, with 14 bases between. The germline gives CDR1 SNHLY, CDR2 FYNNEI. The CDR3 has 17 residues. In DNA form, the CDR3 reads TGTGCCAGCAGTGAAGACGGGGTCCCCCTAAACACCGGGGAGCTGTTTTTT. Protein product: CASSEDGVPLNTGELFF.

This rearrangement joins TRBV20-1 to TRBJ2-1, with TRBD2 identical over 8 bases. The CDR3 contains 16 residues. The ends lost 0 bases at V and 0 bases at J; junction bases unmatched: 4. Per the germline V gene, CDR1 is DFQATT and CDR2 is SNEGSKA (reference sequence). CDR3 sequence: CSARELAETSYNEQFF. The CDR3 DNA follows: TGCAGTGCTAGAGAACTAGCGGAGACCTCCTACAATGAGCAGTTCTTC.